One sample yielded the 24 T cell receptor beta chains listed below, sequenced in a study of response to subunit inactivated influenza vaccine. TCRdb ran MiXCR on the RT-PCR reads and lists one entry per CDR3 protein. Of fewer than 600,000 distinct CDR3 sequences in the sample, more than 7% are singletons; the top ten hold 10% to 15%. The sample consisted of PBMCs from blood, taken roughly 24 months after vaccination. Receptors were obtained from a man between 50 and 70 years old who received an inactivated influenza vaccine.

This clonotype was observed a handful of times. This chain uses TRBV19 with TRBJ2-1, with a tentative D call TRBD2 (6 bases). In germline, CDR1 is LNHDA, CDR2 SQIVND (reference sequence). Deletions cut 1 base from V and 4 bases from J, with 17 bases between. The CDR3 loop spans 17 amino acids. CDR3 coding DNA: TGTGCCAGTAGTATAGGATTGCGAGCGGGTCTATACAATGAGCAGTTCTTC. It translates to CASSIGLRAGLYNEQFF.

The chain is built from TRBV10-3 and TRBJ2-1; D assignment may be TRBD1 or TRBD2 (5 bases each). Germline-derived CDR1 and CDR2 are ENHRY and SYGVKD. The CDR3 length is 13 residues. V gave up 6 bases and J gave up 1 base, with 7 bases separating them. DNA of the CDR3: TGTGCCATCAGCTGGGGGTCCTACAATGAGCAGTTCTTC. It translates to CAISWGSYNEQFF.

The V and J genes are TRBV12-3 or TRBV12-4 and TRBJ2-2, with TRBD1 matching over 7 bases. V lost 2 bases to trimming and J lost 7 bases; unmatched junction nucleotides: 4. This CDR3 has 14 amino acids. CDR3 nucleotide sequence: TGTGCCAGCAGTTTACAGGGGGAAAACGGGGAGCTGTTTTTT. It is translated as CASSLQGENGELFF.

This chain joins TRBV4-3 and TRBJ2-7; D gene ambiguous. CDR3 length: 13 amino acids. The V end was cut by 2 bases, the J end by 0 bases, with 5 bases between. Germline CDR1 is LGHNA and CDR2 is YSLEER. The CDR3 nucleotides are TGCGCCAGCAGCCAAACTTACTCCTACGAGCAGTACTTC. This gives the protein CASSQTYSYEQYF.

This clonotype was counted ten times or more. The CDR3 here is CASSQGSEAFF. CDR3 sequence (DNA): TGTGCCAGCAGTCAGGGGAGTGAAGCTTTCTTT. The rearrangement uses TRBV6-2 or TRBV6-3 and TRBJ1-1, with D maybe TRBD1 (6 bases). The V end lost 5 bases, the J end lost 7 bases, and 8 bases lay between the germline ends. Germline-derived CDR1 and CDR2 are MNHEY and SVGEGT. The CDR3 is 11 amino acids.

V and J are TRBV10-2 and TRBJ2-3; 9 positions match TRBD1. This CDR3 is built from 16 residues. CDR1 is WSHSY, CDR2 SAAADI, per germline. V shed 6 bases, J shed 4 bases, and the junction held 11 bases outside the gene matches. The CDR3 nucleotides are TGCGCCAGCAGACAACTACCGGGACAGGGATCAGATACGCAGTATTTT. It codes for CASRQLPGQGSDTQYF.

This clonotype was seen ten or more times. The CDR3 DNA sequence: TGTGCCAGCAGAAGACTAGCGGGGGACAACAATGAGCAGTTCTTC. The encoded protein is CASRRLAGDNNEQFF. V usage is TRBV12-3 or TRBV12-4 and J usage is TRBJ2-1; TRBD2 aligns across 12 bases. There are 15 residues in the CDR3. V lost 6 bases and J lost 5; bases outside the gene matches: 5.

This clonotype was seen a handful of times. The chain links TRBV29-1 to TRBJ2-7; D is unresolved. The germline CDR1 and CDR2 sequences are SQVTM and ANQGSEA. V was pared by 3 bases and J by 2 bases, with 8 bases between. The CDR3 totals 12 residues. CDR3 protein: CSVEGKAYEQYF. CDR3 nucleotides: TGCAGCGTTGAGGGCAAGGCCTACGAGCAGTACTTC.

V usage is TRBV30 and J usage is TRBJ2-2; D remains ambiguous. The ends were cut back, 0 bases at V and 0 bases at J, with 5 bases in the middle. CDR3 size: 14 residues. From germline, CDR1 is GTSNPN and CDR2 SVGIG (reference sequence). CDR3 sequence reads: CAWSVGTNTGELFF. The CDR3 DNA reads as TGTGCCTGGAGTGTTGGGACGAACACCGGGGAGCTGTTTTTT. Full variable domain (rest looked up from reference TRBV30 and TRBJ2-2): SQTIHQWPATLVQPVGSPLSLECTVEGTSNPNLYWYRQAAGRGLQLLFYSVGIGQISSEVPQNLSASRPQDRQFILSSKKLLLSDSGFYLCAWSVGTNTGELFFGEGSRLTVL.

The CDR3 DNA sequence: TGTGCCAGCACAACCGGGACAGAATCCTACGAGCAGTACTTC. Protein sequence: CASTTGTESYEQYF. The chain has TRBV6-4 and TRBJ2-7, with 7 bases identical to TRBD1. V lost 7 bases to trimming and J lost 1 base; unmatched junction nucleotides: 7. CDR3 length: 14 amino acids. In germline, CDR1 is MRHNA, CDR2 SNTAGT.

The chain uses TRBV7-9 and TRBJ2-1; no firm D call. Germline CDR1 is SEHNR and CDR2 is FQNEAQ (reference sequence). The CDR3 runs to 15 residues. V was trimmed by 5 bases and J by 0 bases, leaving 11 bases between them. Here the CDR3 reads CASSLGHSSYNEQFF. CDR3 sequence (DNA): TGTGCCAGCAGCCTGGGTCACAGCTCCTACAATGAGCAGTTCTTC.

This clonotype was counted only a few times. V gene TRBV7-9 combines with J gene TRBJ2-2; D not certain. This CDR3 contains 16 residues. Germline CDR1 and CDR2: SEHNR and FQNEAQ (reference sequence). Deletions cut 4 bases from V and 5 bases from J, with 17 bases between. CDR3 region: CASSSIGPKGTGELFF. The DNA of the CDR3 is TGTGCCAGCAGCTCAATCGGGCCTAAAGGGACCGGGGAGCTGTTTTTT. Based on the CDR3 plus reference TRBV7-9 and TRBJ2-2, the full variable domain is DTGVSQNPRHKITKRGQNVTFRCDPISEHNRLYWYRQTLGQGPEFLTYFQNEAQLEKSRLLSDRFSAERPKGSFSTLEIQRTEQGDSAMYLCASSSIGPKGTGELFFGEGSRLTVL.

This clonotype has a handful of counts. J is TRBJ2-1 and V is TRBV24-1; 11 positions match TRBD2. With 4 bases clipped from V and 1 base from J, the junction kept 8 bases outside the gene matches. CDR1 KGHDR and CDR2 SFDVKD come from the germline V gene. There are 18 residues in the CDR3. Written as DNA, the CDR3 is TGTGCCACCAGTGAAACCCCCGGACTAGCGGGTTCCTACAATGAGCAGTTCTTC. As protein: CATSETPGLAGSYNEQFF.

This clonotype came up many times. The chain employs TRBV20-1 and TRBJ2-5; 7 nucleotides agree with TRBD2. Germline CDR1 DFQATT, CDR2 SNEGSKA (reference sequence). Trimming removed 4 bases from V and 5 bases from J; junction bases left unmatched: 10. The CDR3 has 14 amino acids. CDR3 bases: TGCAGTGCTAATCTTGGCGGGGGAGTGGAGACCCAGTACTTC. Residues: CSANLGGGVETQYF.

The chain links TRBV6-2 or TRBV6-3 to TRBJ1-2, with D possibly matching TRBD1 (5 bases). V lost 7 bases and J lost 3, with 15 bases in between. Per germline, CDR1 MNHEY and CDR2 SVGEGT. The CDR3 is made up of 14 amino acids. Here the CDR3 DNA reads TGTGCCAGCACCCGCAGGGAGAAGGACTATGGCTACACCTTC. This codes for CASTRREKDYGYTF.

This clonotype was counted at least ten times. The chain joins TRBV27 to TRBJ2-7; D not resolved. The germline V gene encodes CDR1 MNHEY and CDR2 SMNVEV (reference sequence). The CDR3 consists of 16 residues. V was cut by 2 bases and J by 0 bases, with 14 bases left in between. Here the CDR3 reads CASSLRSIWSSYEQYF. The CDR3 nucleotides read TGTGCCAGCAGTTTACGTTCTATCTGGAGCTCCTACGAGCAGTACTTC.

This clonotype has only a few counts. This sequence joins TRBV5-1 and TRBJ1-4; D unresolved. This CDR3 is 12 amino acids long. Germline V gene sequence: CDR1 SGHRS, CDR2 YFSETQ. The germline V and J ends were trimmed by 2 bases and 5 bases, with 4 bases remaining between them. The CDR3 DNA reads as TGCGCCAGCAGCTTTCCCAATGAAAAACTGTTTTTT. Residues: CASSFPNEKLFF.

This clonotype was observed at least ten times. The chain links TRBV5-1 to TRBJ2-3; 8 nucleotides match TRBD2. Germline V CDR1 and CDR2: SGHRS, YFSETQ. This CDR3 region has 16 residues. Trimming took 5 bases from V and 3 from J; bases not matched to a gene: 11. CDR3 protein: CASRSIAGHLTDTQYF. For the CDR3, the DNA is TGCGCCAGCAGATCAATAGCGGGGCATCTTACAGATACGCAGTATTTT.

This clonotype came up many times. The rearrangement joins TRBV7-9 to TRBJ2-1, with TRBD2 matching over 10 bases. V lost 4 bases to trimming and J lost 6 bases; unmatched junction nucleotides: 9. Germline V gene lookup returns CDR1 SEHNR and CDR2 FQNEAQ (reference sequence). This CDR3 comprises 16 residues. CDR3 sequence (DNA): TGTGCCAGCAGCTCTCCAGCTAGCGGGAGACCCAATGAGCAGTTCTTC. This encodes CASSSPASGRPNEQFF.

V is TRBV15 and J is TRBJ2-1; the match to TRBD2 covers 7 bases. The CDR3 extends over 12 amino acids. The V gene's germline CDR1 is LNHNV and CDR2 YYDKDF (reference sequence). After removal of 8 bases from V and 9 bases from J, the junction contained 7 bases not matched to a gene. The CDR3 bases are TGTGCCACCGGACTAGTGCTCCGTGAGCAGTTCTTC. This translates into CATGLVLREQFF.

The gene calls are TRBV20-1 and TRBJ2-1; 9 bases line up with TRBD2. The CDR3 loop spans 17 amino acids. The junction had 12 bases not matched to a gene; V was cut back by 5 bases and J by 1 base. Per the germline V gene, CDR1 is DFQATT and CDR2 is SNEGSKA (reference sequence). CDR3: CSALRGAAGGSYNEQFF. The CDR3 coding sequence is TGCAGTGCTCTACGGGGGGCTGCGGGGGGGTCCTACAATGAGCAGTTCTTC.

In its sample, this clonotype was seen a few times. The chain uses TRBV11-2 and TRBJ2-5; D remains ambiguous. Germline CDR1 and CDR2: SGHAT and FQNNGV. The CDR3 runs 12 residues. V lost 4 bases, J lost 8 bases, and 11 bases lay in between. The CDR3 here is CASSSLARTQYF. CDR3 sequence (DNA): TGTGCCAGCAGCTCCCTGGCAAGAACCCAGTACTTC.

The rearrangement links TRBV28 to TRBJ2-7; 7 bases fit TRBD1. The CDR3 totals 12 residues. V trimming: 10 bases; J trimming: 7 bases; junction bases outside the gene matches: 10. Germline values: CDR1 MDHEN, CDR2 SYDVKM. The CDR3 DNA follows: TGTGCCACCGGGACAGCCGGGGAAGAGCAGTACTTC. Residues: CATGTAGEEQYF.

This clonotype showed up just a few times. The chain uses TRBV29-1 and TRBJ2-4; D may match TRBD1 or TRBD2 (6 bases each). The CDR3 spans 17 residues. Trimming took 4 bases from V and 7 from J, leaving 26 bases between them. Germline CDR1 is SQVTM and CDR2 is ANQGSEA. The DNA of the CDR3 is TGCAGCGTTGCGGGTGGTCGAGGGCCGCAGGGGAGGAACATTCAGTACTTC. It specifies CSVAGGRGPQGRNIQYF. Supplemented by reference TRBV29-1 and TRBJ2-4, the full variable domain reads SAVISQKPSRDICQRGTSLTIQCQVDSQVTMMFWYRQQPGQSLTLIATANQGSEATYESGFVIDKFPISRPNLTFSTLTVSNMSPEDSSIYLCSVAGGRGPQGRNIQYFGAGTRLSVL.